This is a list of T cell receptor beta chains from one sample in a study of cytomegalovirus exposure and HLA in healthy donors. The protocol was immunoSEQ multiplex PCR, while the TCRdb copy is restricted to in-frame clones and leaves out a portion. This sample's clone table lists 65,000 to 95,000 clones. Material for sequencing was PBMCs. Source of these receptors: a female donor in good health and CMV-seropositive. Both conserved end residues are part of each CDR3. D genes are given only for firm matches.

D: -; J: TRBJ1-1; V: TRBV9; length: 15; DNA: TGTGCCAGCAGCGTCTCAGCAGGGATGAACACTGAAGCTTTCTTT; CDR3: CASSVSAGMNTEAFF
D: -; J: TRBJ2-1; V: TRBV4-3; length: 14; DNA: TGCGCCAGCAGCCAAGATATGGGGGCGGCAGAGCAGTTCTTC; CDR3: CASSQDMGAAEQFF
D: -; J: TRBJ1-1; V: TRBV2; length: 11; DNA: TGTGCCAGCAGTCGCATAGAGAAGGCTTTCTTT; CDR3: CASSRIEKAFF
D: TRBD1; J: TRBJ2-5; V: TRBV29-1; length: 17; DNA: TGCAGCGTTGAAGATCTGGGGACAGGGGGCGTCGGAGAGACCCAGTACTTC; CDR3: CSVEDLGTGGVGETQYF
D: -; J: TRBJ2-3; V: TRBV6-5; length: 14; DNA: TGTGCCAGCAGTTACTCTTCAGTCACAGATACGCAGTATTTT; CDR3: CASSYSSVTDTQYF
D: -; J: TRBJ2-7; V: TRBV28; length: 16; DNA: TGTGCCAGCAGTCCCCCCCCAGCGGCGATCTCCTACGAGCAGTACTTC; CDR3: CASSPPPAAISYEQYF
D: -; J: TRBJ1-2; V: TRBV10-3; length: 12; DNA: TGTGCCATCAGTGGAGGAGGGGCTGGCTACACCTTC; CDR3: CAISGGGAGYTF
D: TRBD1; J: TRBJ1-2; V: TRBV6-5; length: 15; DNA: TGTGCCAGCAGAGTGAGGACAGGGGGCATCTATGGCTACACCTTC; CDR3: CASRVRTGGIYGYTF
D: TRBD1; J: TRBJ2-1; V: TRBV5-1; length: 21; DNA: TGCGCCAGCAGCAACAATGGTACCGGGACAGGAAAAAGGGGACTGGACAATGAGCAGTTCTTC; CDR3: CASSNNGTGTGKRGLDNEQFF
D: TRBD1; J: TRBJ1-4; V: TRBV5-6; length: 14; DNA: TGTGCCAGCAGCTGGCGGACAGGGAATGAAAAACTGTTTTTT; CDR3: CASSWRTGNEKLFF
D: TRBD1; J: TRBJ1-4; V: TRBV2; length: 14; DNA: TGTGCCAGCCTACAGGGGGCAACTAATGAAAAACTGTTTTTT; CDR3: CASLQGATNEKLFF
D: TRBD1; J: TRBJ2-2; V: TRBV6-4; length: 14; DNA: TGTGCCAGCCGACAGGGGTCGAACACCGGGGAGCTGTTTTTT; CDR3: CASRQGSNTGELFF
D: -; J: TRBJ2-1; V: TRBV7-2; length: 16; DNA: TGTGCCAGCAGCTTAACTGCCGGGACAAGTTACAATGAGCAGTTCTTC; CDR3: CASSLTAGTSYNEQFF
D: -; J: TRBJ1-1; V: TRBV7-2; length: 13; DNA: TGTGCCAGCAGCCCCCGAGGACATTTTGAAGCTTTCTTT; CDR3: CASSPRGHFEAFF
D: TRBD2; J: TRBJ2-1; V: TRBV27; length: 16; DNA: TGTGCCAGCAGTTTCCTCGAGGGAGGGAGGAAGAATGAGCAGTTCTTC; CDR3: CASSFLEGGRKNEQFF
D: -; J: TRBJ1-4; V: TRBV7-9; length: 17; DNA: TGTGCCAGCAGCTTAGCCAGGGCAGCCGCAACTAATGAAAAACTGTTTTTT; CDR3: CASSLARAAATNEKLFF
D: TRBD1; J: TRBJ2-6; V: TRBV19; length: 17; DNA: TGTGCCAGTAGTGCAGGGACAGTCATCTCTGGGGCCAACGTCCTGACTTTC; CDR3: CASSAGTVISGANVLTF
D: -; J: TRBJ1-4; V: TRBV5-8; length: 15; DNA: TGTGCCAGCAGCTTGGGATCAGGGCTGGGCGAAAAACTGTTTTTT; CDR3: CASSLGSGLGEKLFF